This T cell receptor beta chain was found in a study of T cell changes during pregnancy in multiple sclerosis. Measured with immunoSEQ multiplex PCR; TCRdb has only the in-frame clones, and not every one. This sample carries approximately 20,000 clones, roughly 88% of them seen once, and the ten largest clones take 5.8%. The CDR3 is 15 amino acids. In germline, CDR1 is SEHNR, CDR2 FQNEAQ (reference sequence). Unmatched junction bases numbered 5, after V lost 5 bases and J lost 6 bases. The sample holds a few counts of this clone. The rearrangement joins TRBV7-9 to TRBJ2-3, with 13 bases matching TRBD2. The sequence derives from a female donor in good health, enrolled as a control in a pregnancy study. Sequences were derived from CD8+ T cells from peripheral blood mononuclear cells, sampled in the third trimester of pregnancy. CDR3 nucleotide sequence: TGTGCCAGCAGCGAACTAGCGGGGGGGCTTGATACGCAGTATTTT. The encoded protein is CASSELAGGLDTQYF. The full variable domain, rest sourced from reference TRBV7-9 and TRBJ2-3, is DTGVSQNPRHKITKRGQNVTFRCDPISEHNRLYWYRQTLGQGPEFLTYFQNEAQLEKSRLLSDRFSAERPKGSFSTLEIQRTEQGDSAMYLCASSELAGGLDTQYFGPGTRLTVL.